Listed here are 29 T cell receptor beta chains from one sample, sequenced in a study of regulatory T cells in long-lasting Graves disease. Noted time point: newly diagnosed GD, antithyroid drugs for less than 3 months. RNA extracted from PBMCs served as the sequencing template. TCR beta libraries were built with iRepertoire HTBI primers and Arm-PCR of CDR3 regions. TCRdb fed the multiplex PCR reads into MiXCR, producing one record per CDR3 protein. The repertoire includes hundreds of thousands of distinct CDR3 sequences, approximately 15% of them detected once, and 15% to 20% sits in the top ten. These data also featured in a second study, about T cells in Graves' hyperthyroidism and ophthalmopathy.

Sequencing was performed on peripheral blood mononuclear cells (PBMCs), taken at new diagnosis, from a patient treated with antithyroid drugs. All receptors derive from a woman aged 25 to 39 with Graves disease.

V is TRBV5-1 and J is TRBJ1-3; D ambiguous. V lost 4 bases and J lost 2, with 13 bases in between. The V gene's germline CDR1 is SGHRS and CDR2 YFSETQ. CDR3 length: 15 residues. As DNA, the CDR3 is TGCGCCAGCAGCCCTGGTGGAGGGACTGGAAACACCATATATTTT. This codes for CASSPGGGTGNTIYF.

This clonotype was counted a few times. V usage is TRBV28 and J usage is TRBJ2-6; D is undetermined. Germline CDR1 reads MDHEN; CDR2 reads SYDVKM. The V gene lost 6 bases and the J gene lost 1 base, with 10 bases spanning the gap. The CDR3 spans 15 residues. CDR3 nucleotide sequence: TGTGCCAGCAGCTTAGAGTCTTCTGGGGCCAACGTCCTGACTTTC. Encoded protein: CASSLESSGANVLTF.

The chain recombines TRBV19 with TRBJ2-2, with TRBD2 as a possible D gene (5 bases). Trimming left V 2 bases short and J 4 bases short, with 11 bases between. The V gene's germline CDR1 is LNHDA and CDR2 SQIVND (reference sequence). The CDR3 loop spans 15 amino acids. CDR3: CASSISLAPTGELFF. CDR3 sequence (DNA): TGTGCCAGTAGTATAAGCCTAGCCCCCACCGGGGAGCTGTTTTTT.

The sample holds a few counts of this clonotype. The gene calls are TRBV7-9 and TRBJ2-5, with 7 bases fitting TRBD1. This CDR3 contains 15 residues. Germline V gene data show CDR1 as SEHNR and CDR2 as FQNEAQ (reference sequence). The V and J ends lost 4 bases and 1 base, in that order; junction bases with no gene match: 6. CDR3 residues: CASSSGQIFQETQYF. In nucleotides, the CDR3 is TGTGCCAGCAGCTCGGGACAGATCTTCCAAGAGACCCAGTACTTC.

This clonotype was seen many times. The chain links TRBV20-1 to TRBJ1-1; no reliable D call. CDR1 is DFQATT, CDR2 SNEGSKA, per germline (reference sequence). The CDR3 is made up of 14 amino acids. Deletions cut 4 bases from V and 6 bases from J, with 18 bases between. DNA for the CDR3: TGCAGTGCTACTCCTTCGTCCTTTGGGGCTGAAGCTTTCTTT. It is translated as CSATPSSFGAEAFF.

This clonotype was recorded many times. The chain links TRBV28 to TRBJ2-4, with a possible D match to TRBD2 (6 bases). The CDR3 has 14 amino acids. Germline V gene lookup returns CDR1 MDHEN and CDR2 SYDVKM. With 3 bases removed from V and 4 bases from J, the gap between germline ends came to 10 bases. CDR3 protein: CASSFQEGKNIQYF. The CDR3 nucleotides are TGTGCCAGCAGTTTTCAGGAGGGAAAAAACATTCAGTACTTC.

This clonotype was picked up a small number of times. J is TRBJ1-4 and V is TRBV3-1; TRBD1 might be the D (5 bases). The CDR3 has 20 residues. Germline CDR1 LGHDT, CDR2 YNNKEL (reference sequence). V lost 0 bases, J lost 0 bases, and 20 bases lay in between. CDR3 in DNA: TGTGCCAGCAGCCAAGATTTTTCGGTCCGGCCGGGGGCAACTAATGAAAAACTGTTTTTT. It encodes CASSQDFSVRPGATNEKLFF.

The V and J genes are TRBV7-3 and TRBJ2-2; TRBD2 might be the D (6 bases). V dropped 2 bases and J dropped 6 bases, with 10 bases sitting between them. The CDR3 contains 14 residues. The germline CDR1 and CDR2 sequences are SGHTA and FQGTGA. The CDR3 loop reads CASSLSAGSGELFF. CDR3 DNA sequence: TGTGCCAGCAGCTTATCGGCGGGATCCGGGGAGCTGTTTTTT. Filled out from reference TRBV7-3 and TRBJ2-2, the complete variable domain reads GAGVSQTPSNKVTEKGKYVELRCDPISGHTALYWYRQSLGQGPEFLIYFQGTGAADDSGLPNDRFFAVRPEGSVSTLKIQRTERGDSAVYLCASSLSAGSGELFFGEGSRLTVL.

This clonotype was counted at least ten times. The chain uses TRBV20-1 and TRBJ2-3; unclear D gene. Trimming took 4 bases from V and 0 from J, leaving 14 bases between them. The CDR3 totals 15 residues. Germline assignment: CDR1 DFQATT and CDR2 SNEGSKA (reference sequence). The CDR3 protein is CSATKNSRSTDTQYF. The CDR3 region has the DNA TGCAGTGCTACGAAAAATAGCCGGAGCACAGATACGCAGTATTTT.

In this sample, this clonotype turned up a few times. The chain employs TRBV28 and TRBJ2-6; D is perhaps TRBD1 (5 bases). V was trimmed by 8 bases and J by 0 bases, leaving 8 bases between them. Germline V CDR1 and CDR2: MDHEN, SYDVKM. This CDR3 region has 14 residues. CDR3 sequence (DNA): TGTGCCAGCCTACAGGACTCTGGGGCCAACGTCCTGACTTTC. Protein sequence: CASLQDSGANVLTF. Filled out from reference TRBV28 and TRBJ2-6, the complete variable domain reads DVKVTQSSRYLVKRTGEKVFLECVQDMDHENMFWYRQDPGLGLRLIYFSYDVKMKEKGDIPEGYSVSREKKERFSLILESASTNQTSMYLCASLQDSGANVLTFGAGSRLTVL.

This clonotype has at least ten counts. The chain links TRBV15 to TRBJ1-5; D gene uncertain. V gave up 0 bases and J gave up 8 bases, with 14 bases separating them. CDR3 length equals 15 residues. Germline CDR1 and CDR2: LNHNV and YYDKDF (reference sequence). This chain's CDR3 is CATSRDRGINEPQHF. The CDR3 DNA reads as TGTGCCACCAGCAGAGATCGGGGTATCAACGAGCCCCAGCATTTT.

Remarks on this clonotype: A read error may be the cause here, since a much bigger clone is one base away. The chain has TRBV6-1 and TRBJ1-1, with 8 bases identical to TRBD1. CDR1 is MNHNS and CDR2 is SASEGT in the germline V gene. The CDR3 covers 14 residues. CDR3 sequence (DNA): TGTGACAGCGGACAGGGCCAGATCAACACTGAAGCTTTCTTT. Residues: CDSGQGQINTEAFF.

Turning to this clonotype: Being one base from a much bigger clone, this may be a read error. V is TRBV7-3 and J is TRBJ1-1; TRBD1 agrees at 8 bases. V dropped 7 bases and J dropped 2; count of bases not matched to a gene: 15. The germline CDR1 and CDR2 sequences are SGHTA and FQGTGA. The CDR3 runs 17 residues. The CDR3 sequence: CASNPQGASGFNTEAFF. DNA for the CDR3: TGTGCCAGCAACCCCCAGGGGGCCTCCGGCTTTAACACTGAAGCTTTCTTT.

The rearrangement uses TRBV20-1 and TRBJ2-5; D is perhaps TRBD1 or TRBD2 (5 bases each). V lost 3 bases to trimming and J lost 4 bases, with 18 bases between them. Germline V gene sequence: CDR1 DFQATT, CDR2 SNEGSKA (reference sequence). The CDR3 is 15 residues long. The CDR3, as DNA: TGCAGTGCTAGGGGGGACCGCCTTTTGTCAGAGACCCAGTACTTC. Translated: CSARGDRLLSETQYF.

Ten or more counts support this clonotype. This chain's CDR3 is CASSSSPGGGITNEQYF. The CDR3 nucleotides read TGTGCCAGCAGCTCCTCCCCTGGGGGGGGGATTACCAACGAGCAGTACTTC. This sequence joins TRBV7-8 and TRBJ2-7; 7 bases match TRBD2. The CDR3 has 17 amino acids. The germline gives CDR1 SGHVS, CDR2 FQNEAQ. With 4 bases clipped from V and 5 bases from J, the junction kept 17 bases outside the gene matches.

This sequence joins TRBV7-9 and TRBJ1-1; D not certain. Trimming stripped 8 bases from V and 7 bases from J, with 14 bases between. This CDR3 comprises 12 residues. The germline V gene encodes CDR1 SEHNR and CDR2 FQNEAQ (reference sequence). The CDR3 is CASLTREVEAFF. For the CDR3, the DNA is TGTGCCAGCCTAACTCGGGAGGTTGAAGCTTTCTTT.

J is TRBJ2-5 and V is TRBV9, with D perhaps matching TRBD2 (5 bases). The CDR3 is 13 residues long. The V gene's germline CDR1 is SGDLS and CDR2 YYNGEE. Deletions cut 4 bases from V and 6 bases from J, with 13 bases between. In nucleotides, the CDR3 is TGTGCCAGCAGCCCCTCGGGAAGGCAGACCCAGTACTTC. This codes for CASSPSGRQTQYF.

As to this clonotype: This may come from a read error, since a much larger clone is one base off. The genes are TRBV6-2 or TRBV6-3 and TRBJ2-7; D is perhaps TRBD2 (6 bases). Germline V gives CDR1 MNHEY, CDR2 SVGEGT. The length of the CDR3 is 20 residues. Trimming took off 5 bases at V and 4 bases at J, with 33 bases between the two ends. CDR3 nucleotides: TGTGCCAGCAGTGCACTCGTTGGACCAGCGGGCCGAAGGTCCCAGTACGAGCAGTACTTC. Its protein product is CASSALVGPAGRRSQYEQYF.

This clonotype was recorded at least ten times. This chain connects TRBV20-1 to TRBJ1-2, with 9 bases that match TRBD1. The junction had 9 bases not matched to a gene; V was cut back by 6 bases and J by 7 bases. The CDR3 length is 13 residues. Germline CDR1 is DFQATT and CDR2 is SNEGSKA (reference sequence). The CDR3 protein is CSAVEQGASGYTF. The DNA of the CDR3 is TGCAGTGCCGTCGAACAGGGGGCAAGTGGCTACACCTTC.

This clonotype was detected many times. J is TRBJ2-3 and V is TRBV29-1, with 12 positions matching TRBD1. This CDR3 contains 16 residues. V gave up 4 bases and J gave up 1 base; unmatched junction bases: 6. Germline assignment: CDR1 SQVTM and CDR2 ANQGSEA. The CDR3, as DNA: TGCAGCGTTGCAGGCCGGGACAGGGGGCGCACAGATACGCAGTATTTT. This encodes CSVAGRDRGRTDTQYF.

The chain links TRBV28 to TRBJ2-6, with TRBD2 matching over 7 bases. The CDR3 length is 15 residues. The V and J ends lost 3 bases and 2 bases, in that order; junction bases with no gene match: 1. Per the germline V gene, CDR1 is MDHEN and CDR2 is SYDVKM. CDR3 in amino acids: CASSFAGAGANVLTF. CDR3 bases: TGTGCCAGCAGTTTTGCGGGGGCTGGGGCCAACGTCCTGACTTTC.

CDR3 nucleotide sequence: TGCAGTGCTAGTGGAGCGGGGGCTCTGGAGCAGTACTTC. Its translation is CSASGAGALEQYF. The rearrangement joins TRBV20-1 to TRBJ2-7; TRBD2 aligns across 8 bases. With V trimmed by 3 bases and J by 7 bases, 8 bases remained unmatched. The CDR3 loop spans 13 amino acids. Germline CDR1 is DFQATT and CDR2 is SNEGSKA (reference sequence).

This clonotype occurred many times. The chain is built from TRBV2 and TRBJ1-1; a weak D match, TRBD1 (5 bases). Trimming took off 7 bases at V and 11 bases at J, with 20 bases between the two ends. Looked up from germline, CDR1 is SNHLY and CDR2 is FYNNEI. The CDR3 loop spans 13 amino acids. In DNA form, the CDR3 reads TGTGCCAGCAACGATGTCGGGGGTGGGACGGCTTTCTTT. This translates into CASNDVGGGTAFF. The full variable domain, its missing parts supplied by reference TRBV2 and TRBJ1-1, is EPEVTQTPSHQVTQMGQEVILRCVPISNHLYFYWYRQILGQKVEFLVSFYNNEISEKSEIFDDQFSVERPDGSNFTLKIRSTKLEDSAMYFCASNDVGGGTAFFGQGTRLTVV.

The table lists this clonotype with a few counts. The J gene is TRBJ1-1, the V gene TRBV5-6; the D is unclear. Trimming removed 1 base at V and 7 bases at J, with 5 bases between. The CDR3 loop spans 11 amino acids. From germline, CDR1 is SGHDT and CDR2 YYEEEE. The CDR3: CASSLFGEAFF. The CDR3 DNA follows: TGTGCCAGCAGCTTGTTCGGTGAAGCTTTCTTT.

The chain joins TRBV3-1 to TRBJ1-3; 8 nucleotides agree with TRBD1. Germline loops: CDR1 LGHDT, CDR2 YNNKEL (reference sequence). J lost 2 bases, V lost 1 base, and 1 base had no gene match. CDR3 length equals 15 residues. This CDR3 reads CASSQGTGTGNTIYF. CDR3 DNA: TGTGCCAGCAGCCAAGGGACAGGGACTGGAAACACCATATATTTT.

The chain employs TRBV18 and TRBJ2-5, with 7 bases fitting TRBD2. Germline V CDR1 and CDR2: KGHSH, LQKENI. CDR3 length equals 14 residues. The trim removed 3 bases at V and 5 bases at J, leaving 6 bases unmatched. The CDR3 nucleotides read TGTGCCAGCTCACCTTGGGCGGGAGTGGAGACCCAGTACTTC. Residues: CASSPWAGVETQYF.

The V call is TRBV14, the J call TRBJ2-3; unclear D gene. Trimming stripped 1 base from V and 0 bases from J, with 8 bases between. The germline V gene has CDR1 SGHDN and CDR2 FVKESK. The CDR3 has 15 residues. The CDR3 nucleotides read TGTGCCAGCAGCCAAGGGTTAACTAGCACAGATACGCAGTATTTT. It codes for CASSQGLTSTDTQYF.

This clonotype was seen ten or more times. The rearrangement links TRBV7-2 to TRBJ2-3; 10 positions agree with TRBD2. V gave up 2 bases and J gave up 6 bases; unmatched junction bases: 11. The CDR3 sequence is 17 residues long. Germline V lookup: CDR1 SGHTA, CDR2 FQGNSA. The CDR3 DNA sequence: TGTGCCAGCAGCTTATCTAGCGGGAGCGGTCGGGGGGATACGCAGTATTTT. Translating gives CASSLSSGSGRGDTQYF.

This chain joins TRBV5-8 and TRBJ1-2, with D perhaps TRBD1 (5 bases). Germline CDR1 is SGHTS and CDR2 is YDEGEE. Trimming shortened V by 4 bases and J by 5 bases, and 18 bases separated the two germline ends. There are 15 residues in the CDR3. As DNA, the CDR3 is TGTGCCAGCAGCCCACGGGACGGCACTGTTTATGGCTACACCTTC. This encodes CASSPRDGTVYGYTF.